Described below is a single TCR beta chain sequence and its context. Its antigen is not known. This entry is derived from a study of response to subunit inactivated influenza vaccine. Study-wide points: Only a handful of new T cells, the authors suggested, are recruited with each seasonal influenza vaccination.

There are 18 residues in the CDR3. V was clipped by 5 bases and J by 0 bases; unmatched bases: 7. Germline-derived CDR1 and CDR2 are SGHAT and FQNNGV. MiXCR was run by TCRdb on the RT-PCR reads, yielding one entry per CDR3 protein. The sample contains hundreds of thousands of distinct CDR3 sequences, around 14% of which appear only once. The TCR sequence derives from a man between 50 and 59 years old who received an inactivated influenza vaccine. The chain joins TRBV11-2 to TRBJ2-4; 13 positions agree with TRBD2. Here the sequenced sample was PBMCs from blood, taken less than 13 days after vaccination. The chain's CDR3 is CASSRLAGGLKAKNIQYF. The CDR3 bases are TGTGCCAGCAGCCGACTAGCGGGGGGCCTCAAAGCCAAAAACATTCAGTACTTC.